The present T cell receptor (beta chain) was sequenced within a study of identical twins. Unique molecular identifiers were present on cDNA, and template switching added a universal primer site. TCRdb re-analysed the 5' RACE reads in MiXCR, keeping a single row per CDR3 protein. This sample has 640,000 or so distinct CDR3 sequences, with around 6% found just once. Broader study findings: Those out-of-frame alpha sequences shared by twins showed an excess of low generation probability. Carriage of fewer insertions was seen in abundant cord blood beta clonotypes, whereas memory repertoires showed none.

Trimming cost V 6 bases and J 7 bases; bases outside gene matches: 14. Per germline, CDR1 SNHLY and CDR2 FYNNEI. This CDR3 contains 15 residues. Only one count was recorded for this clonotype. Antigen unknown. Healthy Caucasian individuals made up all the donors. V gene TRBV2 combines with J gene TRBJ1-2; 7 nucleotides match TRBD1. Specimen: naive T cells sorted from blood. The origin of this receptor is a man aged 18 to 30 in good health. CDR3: CASSTRQGSSSGYTF. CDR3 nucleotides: TGTGCCAGCAGCACCAGACAGGGTTCCTCGAGTGGCTACACCTTC.